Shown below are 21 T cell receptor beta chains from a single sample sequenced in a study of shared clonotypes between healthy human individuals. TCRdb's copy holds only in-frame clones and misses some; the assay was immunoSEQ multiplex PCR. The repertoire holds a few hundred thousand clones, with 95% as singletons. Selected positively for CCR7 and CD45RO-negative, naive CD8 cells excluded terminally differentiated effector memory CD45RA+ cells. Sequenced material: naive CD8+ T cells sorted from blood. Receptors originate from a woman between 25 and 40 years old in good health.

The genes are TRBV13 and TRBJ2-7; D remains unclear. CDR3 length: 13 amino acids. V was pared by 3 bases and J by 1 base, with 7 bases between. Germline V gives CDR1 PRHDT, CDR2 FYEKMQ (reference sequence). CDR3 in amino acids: CASSLDRSYEQYF. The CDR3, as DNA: TGTGCCAGCAGCTTGGACCGATCCTACGAGCAGTACTTC.

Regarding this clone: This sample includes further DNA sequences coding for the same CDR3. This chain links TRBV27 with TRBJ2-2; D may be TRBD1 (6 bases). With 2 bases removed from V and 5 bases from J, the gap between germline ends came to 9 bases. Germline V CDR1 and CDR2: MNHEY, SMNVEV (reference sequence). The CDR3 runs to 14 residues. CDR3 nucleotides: TGTGCCAGCAGTTTACTCCAGGGGACCGGGGAGCTGTTTTTT. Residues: CASSLLQGTGELFF.

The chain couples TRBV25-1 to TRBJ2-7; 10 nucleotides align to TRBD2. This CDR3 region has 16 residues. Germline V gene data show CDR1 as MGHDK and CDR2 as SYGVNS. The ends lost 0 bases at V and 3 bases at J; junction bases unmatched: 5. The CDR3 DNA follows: TGTGCCAGCAGTGAATATAATGGACTAGCGGTCTACGAGCAGTACTTC. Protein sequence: CASSEYNGLAVYEQYF.

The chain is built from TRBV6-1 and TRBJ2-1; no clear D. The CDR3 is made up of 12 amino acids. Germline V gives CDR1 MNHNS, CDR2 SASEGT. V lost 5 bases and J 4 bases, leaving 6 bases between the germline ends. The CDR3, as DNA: TGTGCCAGCAGTACACAGTACAATGAGCAGTTCTTC. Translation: CASSTQYNEQFF.

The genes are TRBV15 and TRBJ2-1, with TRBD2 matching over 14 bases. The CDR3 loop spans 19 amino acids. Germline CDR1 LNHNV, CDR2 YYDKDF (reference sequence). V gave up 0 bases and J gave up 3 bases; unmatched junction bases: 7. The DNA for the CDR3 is TGTGCCACCAGCAGAGAAGGGACTAGCGGGAGTGCTGACTACAATGAGCAGTTCTTC. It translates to CATSREGTSGSADYNEQFF.

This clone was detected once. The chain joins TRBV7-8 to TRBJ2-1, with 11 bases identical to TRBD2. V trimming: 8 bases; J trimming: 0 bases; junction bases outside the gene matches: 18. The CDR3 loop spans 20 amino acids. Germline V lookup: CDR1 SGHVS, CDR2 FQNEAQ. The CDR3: CASGWGETSGRAVSYNEQFF. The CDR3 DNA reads TGTGCCAGCGGGTGGGGGGAAACTAGCGGGAGAGCCGTCTCCTACAATGAGCAGTTCTTC.

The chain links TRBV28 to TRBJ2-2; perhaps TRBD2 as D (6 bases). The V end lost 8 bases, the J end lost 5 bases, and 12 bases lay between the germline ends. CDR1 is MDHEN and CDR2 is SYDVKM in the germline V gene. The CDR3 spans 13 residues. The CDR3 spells CASRWRVTGELFF. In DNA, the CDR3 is TGTGCCAGCCGTTGGAGGGTAACCGGGGAGCTGTTTTTT.

The CDR3 DNA reads as TGTGCCTGGAGTGCGGGTCCCGCTAGCACAGATACGCAGTATTTT. It specifies CAWSAGPASTDTQYF. The rearrangement uses TRBV30 and TRBJ2-3, with D uncertain. Trimming cost V 1 base and J 0 bases, with 11 bases left between them. This CDR3 contains 15 residues. CDR1 is GTSNPN, CDR2 SVGIG, per germline (reference sequence).

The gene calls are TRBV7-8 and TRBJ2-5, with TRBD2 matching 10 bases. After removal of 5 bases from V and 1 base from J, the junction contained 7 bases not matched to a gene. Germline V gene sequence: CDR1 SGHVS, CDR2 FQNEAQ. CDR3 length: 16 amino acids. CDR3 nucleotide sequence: TGTGCCAGCAGCGAGTGGAGCGGGAGGGGCCAAGAGACCCAGTACTTC. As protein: CASSEWSGRGQETQYF. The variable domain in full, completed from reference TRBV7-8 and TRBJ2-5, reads GAGVSQSPRYKVAKRGQDVALRCDPISGHVSLFWYQQALGQGPEFLTYFQNEAQLDKSGLPSDRFFAERPEGSVSTLKIQRTQQEDSAVYLCASSEWSGRGQETQYFGPGTRLLVL.

CDR3 sequence reads: CSVETRYGDEQYF. The CDR3 DNA reads as TGCAGCGTTGAAACCCGGTACGGCGACGAGCAGTACTTC. The J gene is TRBJ2-7, the V gene TRBV29-1, with D uncertain. The V end was cut by 2 bases, the J end by 5 bases, with 13 bases between. The CDR3 sequence is 13 residues long. Germline CDR1 is SQVTM and CDR2 is ANQGSEA.

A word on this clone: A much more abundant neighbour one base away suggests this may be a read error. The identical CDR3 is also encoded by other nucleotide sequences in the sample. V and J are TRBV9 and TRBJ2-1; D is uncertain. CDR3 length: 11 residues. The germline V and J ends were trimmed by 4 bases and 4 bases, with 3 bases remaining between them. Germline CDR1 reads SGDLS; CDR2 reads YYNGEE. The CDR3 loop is CASSTYNEQFF. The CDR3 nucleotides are TGTGCCAGCAGCACATACAATGAGCAGTTCTTC.

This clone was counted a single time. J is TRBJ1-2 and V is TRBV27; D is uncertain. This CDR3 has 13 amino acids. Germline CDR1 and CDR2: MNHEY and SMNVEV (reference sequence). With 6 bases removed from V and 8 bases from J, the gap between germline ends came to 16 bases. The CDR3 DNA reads TGTGCCAGCAGCATAGGACGTAACCTGGGCTACACCTTC. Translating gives CASSIGRNLGYTF.

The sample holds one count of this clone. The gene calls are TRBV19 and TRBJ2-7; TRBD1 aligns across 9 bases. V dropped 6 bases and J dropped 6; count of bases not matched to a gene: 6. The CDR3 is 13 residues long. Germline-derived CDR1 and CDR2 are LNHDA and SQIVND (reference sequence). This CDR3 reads CASSWTGAGEQYF. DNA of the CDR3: TGTGCCAGTAGCTGGACAGGGGCGGGCGAGCAGTACTTC.

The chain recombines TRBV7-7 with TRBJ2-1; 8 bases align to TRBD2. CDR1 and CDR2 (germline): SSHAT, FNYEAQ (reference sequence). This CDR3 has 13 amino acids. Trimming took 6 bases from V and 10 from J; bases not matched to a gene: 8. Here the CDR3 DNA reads TGTGCCAGCAGTCAAGCAGCGGGAGCGGAGCAGTTCTTC. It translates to CASSQAAGAEQFF.

The CDR3 DNA reads TGTGCCATCGGCCGAGGGAGGCCAGAGAACACCTACGAGCAGTACTTC. This gives the protein CAIGRGRPENTYEQYF. The chain links TRBV10-3 to TRBJ2-7; D perhaps matches TRBD2 (6 bases). Trimming removed 8 bases from V and 2 bases from J, with 22 bases in between. The CDR3 contains 16 residues. The germline CDR1 and CDR2 sequences are ENHRY and SYGVKD.

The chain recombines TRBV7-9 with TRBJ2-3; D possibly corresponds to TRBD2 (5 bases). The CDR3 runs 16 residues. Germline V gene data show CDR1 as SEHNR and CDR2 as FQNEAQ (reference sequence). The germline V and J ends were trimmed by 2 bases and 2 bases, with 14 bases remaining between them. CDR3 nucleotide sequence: TGTGCCAGCAGCTTATTGGACCCGGGATTCACAGATACGCAGTATTTT. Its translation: CASSLLDPGFTDTQYF.

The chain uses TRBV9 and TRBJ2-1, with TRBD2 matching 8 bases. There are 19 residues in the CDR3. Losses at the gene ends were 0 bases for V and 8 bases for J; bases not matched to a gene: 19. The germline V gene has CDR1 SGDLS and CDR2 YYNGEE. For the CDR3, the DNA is TGTGCCAGCAGCGTAGGGAGAGGTGTACTTCCGCGGGGGGTGGATGAGCAGTTCTTC. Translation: CASSVGRGVLPRGVDEQFF.

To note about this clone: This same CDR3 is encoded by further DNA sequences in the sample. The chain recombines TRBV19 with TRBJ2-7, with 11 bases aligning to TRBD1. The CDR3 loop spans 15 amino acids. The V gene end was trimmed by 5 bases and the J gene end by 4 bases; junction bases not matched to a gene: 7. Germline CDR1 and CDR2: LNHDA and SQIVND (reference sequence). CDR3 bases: TGTGCCAGTAGTCCCGGACAGGGGGCGGTTTACGAGCAGTACTTC. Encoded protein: CASSPGQGAVYEQYF.

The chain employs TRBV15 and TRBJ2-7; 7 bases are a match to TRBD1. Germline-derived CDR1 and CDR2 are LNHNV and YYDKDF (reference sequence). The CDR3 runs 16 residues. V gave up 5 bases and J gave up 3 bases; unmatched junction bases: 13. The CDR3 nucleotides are TGTGCCACCAGCGGAAAGACAGGGATCGTCGGCTACGAGCAGTACTTC. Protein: CATSGKTGIVGYEQYF.

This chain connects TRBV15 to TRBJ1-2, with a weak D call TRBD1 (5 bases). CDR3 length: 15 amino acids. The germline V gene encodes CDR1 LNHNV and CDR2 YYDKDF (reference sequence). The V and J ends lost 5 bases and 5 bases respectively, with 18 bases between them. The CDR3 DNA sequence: TGTGCCACCAGCGGGTTCCATGGGGACGGGTATGGCTACACCTTC. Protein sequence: CATSGFHGDGYGYTF.

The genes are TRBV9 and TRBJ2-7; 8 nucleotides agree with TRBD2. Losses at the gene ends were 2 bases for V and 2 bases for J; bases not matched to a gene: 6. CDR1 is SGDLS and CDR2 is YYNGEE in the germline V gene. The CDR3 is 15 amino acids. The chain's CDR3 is CASSVGAGAAYEQYF. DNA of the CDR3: TGTGCCAGCAGCGTTGGAGCGGGAGCTGCCTACGAGCAGTACTTC.